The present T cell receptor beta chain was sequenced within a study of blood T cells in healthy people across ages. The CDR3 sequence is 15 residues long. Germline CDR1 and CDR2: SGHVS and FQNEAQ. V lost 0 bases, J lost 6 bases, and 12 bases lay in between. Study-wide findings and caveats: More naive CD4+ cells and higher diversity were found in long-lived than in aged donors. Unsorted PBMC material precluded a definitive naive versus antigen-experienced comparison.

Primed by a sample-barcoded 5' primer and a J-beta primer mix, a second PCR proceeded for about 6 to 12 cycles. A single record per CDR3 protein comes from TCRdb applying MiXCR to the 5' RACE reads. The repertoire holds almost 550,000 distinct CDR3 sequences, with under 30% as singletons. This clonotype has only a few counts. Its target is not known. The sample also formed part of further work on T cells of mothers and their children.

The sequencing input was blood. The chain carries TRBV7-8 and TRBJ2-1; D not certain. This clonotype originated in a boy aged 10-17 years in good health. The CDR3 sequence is CASSLAHLGPNEQFF. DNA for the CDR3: TGTGCCAGCAGCTTAGCCCACTTGGGTCCCAATGAGCAGTTCTTC. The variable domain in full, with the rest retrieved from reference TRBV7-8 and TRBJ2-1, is GAGVSQSPRYKVAKRGQDVALRCDPISGHVSLFWYQQALGQGPEFLTYFQNEAQLDKSGLPSDRFFAERPEGSVSTLKIQRTQQEDSAVYLCASSLAHLGPNEQFFGPGTRLTVL.